Following are 9 T cell receptor beta chains from one sample sequenced in a study of blood T cell repertoires in COVID-19. The table came from immunoSEQ multiplex PCR; TCRdb's copy has only in-frame clones and leaves some out. This table holds 110,000 to 150,000 clones, about nine tenths found once. Material: PBMCs or T cells enriched from blood (not recorded which). The receptor set was obtained from a man aged 60 to 69 who had recovered from COVID-19.

Remarks on this clone: Other DNA sequences in the sample encode the same CDR3. V is TRBV7-6 and J is TRBJ2-1; 8 bases are a match to TRBD2. The CDR3 spans 14 residues. Per the germline V gene, CDR1 is SGHVS and CDR2 is FNYEAQ. V was clipped by 2 bases and J by 3 bases; unmatched bases: 0. CDR3: CASSLTSGYNEQFF. The CDR3 nucleotides read TGTGCCAGCAGCTTAACTAGCGGCTACAATGAGCAGTTCTTC.

This clone was detected only a few times. The V gene is TRBV7-2, the J gene TRBJ1-2, with a weak D call TRBD1 (5 bases). This CDR3 is 14 amino acids long. The germline CDR1 and CDR2 sequences are SGHTA and FQGNSA. V lost 5 bases, J lost 6 bases, and 16 bases lay in between. The CDR3 sequence: CASSQTTVYDGYTF. The CDR3 DNA is TGTGCCAGCAGCCAGACGACAGTTTATGATGGCTACACCTTC.

The genes are TRBV11-2 and TRBJ1-3; D unclear. Trimming stripped 6 bases from V and 2 bases from J, with 11 bases between. Germline V gives CDR1 SGHAT, CDR2 FQNNGV. The CDR3 runs to 14 residues. In nucleotides, the CDR3 is TGTGCCAGCAGTCATCCGGGAGCTGGAAACACCATATATTTT. As protein: CASSHPGAGNTIYF. Supplemented by reference TRBV11-2 and TRBJ1-3, the full variable domain reads EAGVAQSPRYKIIEKRQSVAFWCNPISGHATLYWYQQILGQGPKLLIQFQNNGVVDDSQLPKDRFSAERLKGVDSTLKIQPAKLEDSAVYLCASSHPGAGNTIYFGEGSWLTVV.

This sequence joins TRBV10-1 and TRBJ2-1; 7 positions match TRBD1. Germline CDR1 WNHNN, CDR2 SYGVQD (reference sequence). The trim removed 2 bases at V and 8 bases at J, leaving 9 bases unmatched. This CDR3 spans 15 amino acids. The CDR3 reads CASSEGAGGSDEQFF. CDR3 bases: TGCGCCAGCAGTGAGGGGGCAGGGGGTTCCGATGAGCAGTTCTTC.

On this clone itself: Other DNA sequences in the same sample also yield this CDR3. The chain has TRBV2 and TRBJ2-6; weak D call: TRBD2 (5 bases). The V gene's germline CDR1 is SNHLY and CDR2 FYNNEI. The CDR3 contains 14 residues. Trimming stripped 8 bases from V and 0 bases from J, with 8 bases between. DNA of the CDR3: TGTGCCAGCCGGGGAGACTCTGGGGCCAACGTCCTGACTTTC. Translation gives CASRGDSGANVLTF.

The chain carries TRBV18 and TRBJ2-3, with 9 bases lining up with TRBD2. The CDR3 sequence is 17 residues long. V gave up 3 bases and J gave up 6 bases; unmatched junction bases: 13. Germline V CDR1 and CDR2: KGHSH, LQKENI. In DNA form, the CDR3 reads TGTGCCAGCTCACCCCTCAAGGGCGGGAGGGCCAGCGATACGCAGTATTTT. Protein product: CASSPLKGGRASDTQYF.

This clone was counted once. CDR3 coding DNA: TGTGCCAGTACTCATATCAGCGGCTCCGGCACAGATACGCAGTATTTT. It codes for CASTHISGSGTDTQYF. The chain couples TRBV19 to TRBJ2-3; D might be TRBD2 (5 bases). In germline, CDR1 is LNHDA, CDR2 SQIVND (reference sequence). Deletions cut 7 bases from V and 1 base from J, with 18 bases between. This CDR3 has 16 residues.

The gene calls are TRBV29-1 and TRBJ2-3; 7 bases are shared with TRBD1. The CDR3 loop spans 13 amino acids. Germline V gives CDR1 SQVTM, CDR2 ANQGSEA. The J segment lost 7 bases and the V segment lost 1 base, leaving 5 bases of the junction unmatched. The DNA of the CDR3 is TGCAGCGTTGAAGGACAGGGAGCGAATACGCAGTATTTT. It yields the protein CSVEGQGANTQYF.

In DNA form, the CDR3 reads TGTGCCATCAGTGGACAGGGGGCGGGCACAGATACGCAGTATTTT. This translates into CAISGQGAGTDTQYF. The chain recombines TRBV10-3 with TRBJ2-3; 10 positions agree with TRBD1. The CDR3 totals 15 residues. After removal of 4 bases from V and 1 base from J, the junction contained 2 bases not matched to a gene. The germline CDR1 and CDR2 sequences are ENHRY and SYGVKD.